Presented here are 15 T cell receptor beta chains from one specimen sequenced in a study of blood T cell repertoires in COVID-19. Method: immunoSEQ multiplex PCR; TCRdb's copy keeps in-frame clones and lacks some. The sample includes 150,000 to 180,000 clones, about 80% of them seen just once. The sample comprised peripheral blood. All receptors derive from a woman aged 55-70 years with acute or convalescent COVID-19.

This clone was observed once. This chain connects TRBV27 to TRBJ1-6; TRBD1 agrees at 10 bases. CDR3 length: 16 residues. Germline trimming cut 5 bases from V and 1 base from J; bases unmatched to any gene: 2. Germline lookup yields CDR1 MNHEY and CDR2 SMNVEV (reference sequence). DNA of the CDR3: TGTGCCAGCAGTCGGGGACAGGGGTCCTATAATTCACCCCTCCACTTT. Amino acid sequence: CASSRGQGSYNSPLHF.

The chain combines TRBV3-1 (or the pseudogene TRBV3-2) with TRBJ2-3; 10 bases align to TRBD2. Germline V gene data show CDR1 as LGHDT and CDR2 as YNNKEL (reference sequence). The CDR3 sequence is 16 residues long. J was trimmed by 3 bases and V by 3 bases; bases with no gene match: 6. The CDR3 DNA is TGTGCCAGCAGCCATCTAGCGGGGGAGGTTACAGATACGCAGTATTTT. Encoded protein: CASSHLAGEVTDTQYF.

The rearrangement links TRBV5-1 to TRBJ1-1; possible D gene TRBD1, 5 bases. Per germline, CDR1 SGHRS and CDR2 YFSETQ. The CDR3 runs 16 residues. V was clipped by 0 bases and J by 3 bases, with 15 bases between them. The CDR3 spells CASSLAVGLTDTEAFF. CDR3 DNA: TGCGCCAGCAGCTTGGCTGTGGGGCTGACGGACACTGAAGCTTTCTTT.

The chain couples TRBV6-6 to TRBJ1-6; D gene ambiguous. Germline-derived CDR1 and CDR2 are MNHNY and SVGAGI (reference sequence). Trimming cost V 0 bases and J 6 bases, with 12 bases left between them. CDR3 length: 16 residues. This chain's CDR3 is CASSYSLRVGNSPLHF. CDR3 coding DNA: TGTGCCAGCAGTTACTCGCTGAGGGTCGGTAATTCACCCCTCCACTTT.

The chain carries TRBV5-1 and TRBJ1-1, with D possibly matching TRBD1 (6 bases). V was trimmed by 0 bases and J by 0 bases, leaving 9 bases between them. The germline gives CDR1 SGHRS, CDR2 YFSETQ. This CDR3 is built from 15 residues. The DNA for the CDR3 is TGCGCCAGCAGCTTGGGGACAGCCATGAACACTGAAGCTTTCTTT. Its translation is CASSLGTAMNTEAFF.

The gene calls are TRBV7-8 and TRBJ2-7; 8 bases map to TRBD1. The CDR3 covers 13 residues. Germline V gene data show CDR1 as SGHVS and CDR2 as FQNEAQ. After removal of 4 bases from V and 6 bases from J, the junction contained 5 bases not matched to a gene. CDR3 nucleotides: TGTGCCAGCAGCTCGGACAGGGAGGCCGAGCAGTACGTC. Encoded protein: CASSSDREAEQYV.

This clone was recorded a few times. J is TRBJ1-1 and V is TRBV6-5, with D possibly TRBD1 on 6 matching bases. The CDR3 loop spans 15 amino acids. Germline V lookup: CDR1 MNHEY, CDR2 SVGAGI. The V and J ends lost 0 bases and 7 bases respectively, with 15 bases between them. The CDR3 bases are TGTGCCAGCAGTTACTCGACGGGGGGCGAGCGTGAAGCTTTCTTT. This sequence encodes CASSYSTGGEREAFF.

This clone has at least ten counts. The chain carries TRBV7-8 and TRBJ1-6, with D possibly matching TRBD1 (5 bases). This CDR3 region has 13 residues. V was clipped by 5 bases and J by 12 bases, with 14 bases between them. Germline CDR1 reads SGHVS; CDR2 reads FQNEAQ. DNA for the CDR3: TGTGCCAGCAGCGCCCGGACAAATCAACCCCTCCACTTT. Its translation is CASSARTNQPLHF.

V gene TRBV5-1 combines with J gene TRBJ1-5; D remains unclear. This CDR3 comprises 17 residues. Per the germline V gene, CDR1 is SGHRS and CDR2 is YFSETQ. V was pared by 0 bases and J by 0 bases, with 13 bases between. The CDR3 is CASSLDPVNPSNQPQHF. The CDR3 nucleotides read TGCGCCAGCAGCTTGGACCCGGTTAATCCTAGCAATCAGCCCCAGCATTTT.

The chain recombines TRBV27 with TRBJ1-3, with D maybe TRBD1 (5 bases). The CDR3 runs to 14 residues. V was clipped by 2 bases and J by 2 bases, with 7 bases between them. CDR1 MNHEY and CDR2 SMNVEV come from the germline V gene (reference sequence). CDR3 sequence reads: CASSLGAAGNTIYF. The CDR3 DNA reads TGTGCCAGCAGTTTAGGGGCAGCTGGAAACACCATATATTTT.

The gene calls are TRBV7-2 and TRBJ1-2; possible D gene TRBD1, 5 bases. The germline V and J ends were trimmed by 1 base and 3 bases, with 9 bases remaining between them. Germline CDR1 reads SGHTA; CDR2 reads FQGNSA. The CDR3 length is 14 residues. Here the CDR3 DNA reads TGTGCCAGCAGCTTAGAGACAGAATACTATGGCTACACCTTC. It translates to CASSLETEYYGYTF.

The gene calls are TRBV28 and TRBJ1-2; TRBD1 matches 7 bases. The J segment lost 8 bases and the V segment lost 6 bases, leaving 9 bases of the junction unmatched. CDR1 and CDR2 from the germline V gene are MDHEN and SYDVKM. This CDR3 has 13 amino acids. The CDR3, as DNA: TGTGCCAGCAGATTAGACAGGGCACGCGGCTACACCTTC. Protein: CASRLDRARGYTF.

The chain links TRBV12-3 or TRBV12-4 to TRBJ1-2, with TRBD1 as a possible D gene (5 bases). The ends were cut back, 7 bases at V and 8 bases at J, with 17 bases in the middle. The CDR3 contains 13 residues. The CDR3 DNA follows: TGTGCCAGCAAAAGTCAGGGCCTAAACGGCTACACCTTC. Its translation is CASKSQGLNGYTF.

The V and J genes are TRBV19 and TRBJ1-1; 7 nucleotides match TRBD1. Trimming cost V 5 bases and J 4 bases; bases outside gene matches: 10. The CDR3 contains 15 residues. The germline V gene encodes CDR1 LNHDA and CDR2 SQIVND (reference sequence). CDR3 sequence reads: CASSADRPRSTEAFF. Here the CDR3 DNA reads TGTGCCAGTAGTGCGGACAGGCCCCGTTCCACTGAAGCTTTCTTT.

The DNA of the CDR3 is TGTGCCAGCTCACCAGGAGTGACTAGCACAGATACGCAGTATTTT. Its protein product is CASSPGVTSTDTQYF. The chain joins TRBV18 to TRBJ2-3; D not resolved. CDR3 length equals 15 residues. CDR1 KGHSH and CDR2 LQKENI come from the germline V gene. V shed 2 bases and J shed 0 bases, with 9 bases lying between them.